Listed below are T cell receptor beta chains from one sample, sequenced in a study of metastatic and nonmetastatic thyroid tumors. TCRdb re-clonotyped the PCR reads via MiXCR. The table records thousands of clones, approximately 33% of them present only once. The sample consisted of adjacent normal tissue. The source of these receptors is a male donor with papillary thyroid cancer or a benign thyroid nodule (not recorded which). Some clones in this sample may be carry-over from other donors' samples. The CDR3 runs from the conserved cysteine through the conserved F or W. Each record gives: J gene, clone size, V gene, CDR3 protein. Where a row states a size, it is once, few, many or the class of an expanded clone; other rows omit it.

j_gene: TRBJ2-7; abundance: .; v_gene: TRBV20-1; CDR3aa: CSGRGGTYEQYF
j_gene: TRBJ2-7; abundance: .; v_gene: TRBV7-8; CDR3aa: CASSDVAGDVYEQYF
j_gene: TRBJ2-6; abundance: few; v_gene: TRBV20-1; CDR3aa: CSARPFSDSGANVLTF
j_gene: TRBJ1-1; abundance: .; v_gene: TRBV19; CDR3aa: CASKTGSFGTEAFF
j_gene: TRBJ1-3; abundance: few; v_gene: TRBV6-1; CDR3aa: CASRQGAGNTIYF
j_gene: TRBJ2-7; abundance: .; v_gene: TRBV2; CDR3aa: CASRGMGGHSGSEQYF
j_gene: TRBJ1-2; abundance: .; v_gene: TRBV28; CDR3aa: CASSLYSADRRGYTF
j_gene: TRBJ2-1; abundance: .; v_gene: TRBV30; CDR3aa: CAWSGPTSYNEQFF
j_gene: TRBJ2-5; abundance: .; v_gene: TRBV27; CDR3aa: CASSLLPVTMYQETQYF
j_gene: TRBJ2-7; abundance: .; v_gene: TRBV20-1; CDR3aa: CSARDPVAGHLYEQYF
j_gene: TRBJ1-2; abundance: .; v_gene: TRBV6-1; CDR3aa: CASGDRSPRWFGGYTF
j_gene: TRBJ1-5; abundance: few; v_gene: TRBV6-2/TRBV6-3; CDR3aa: CASSYGLGGQPQHF
j_gene: TRBJ2-1; abundance: few; v_gene: TRBV28; CDR3aa: CASTRWGRGGNEQFF
j_gene: TRBJ1-3; abundance: few; v_gene: TRBV10-1; CDR3aa: CASKREGQGASGNTIYF
j_gene: TRBJ1-1; abundance: .; v_gene: TRBV5-1; CDR3aa: CASSKGPGLNTEAFF
j_gene: TRBJ2-2; abundance: .; v_gene: TRBV5-1; CDR3aa: CASSSGQGAPTGELFF
j_gene: TRBJ2-1; abundance: .; v_gene: TRBV24-1; CDR3aa: CATSDTRLAGIYNEQFF
j_gene: TRBJ1-6; abundance: large; v_gene: TRBV28; CDR3aa: CASSSPTGSYSPLHF
j_gene: TRBJ2-6; abundance: .; v_gene: TRBV6-2/TRBV6-3; CDR3aa: CASSYSFPGLSNSGANVLTF
j_gene: TRBJ2-7; abundance: few; v_gene: TRBV27; CDR3aa: CASSSGGPSYEQYF
j_gene: TRBJ1-1; abundance: few; v_gene: TRBV6-1; CDR3aa: CASQDGLNTEAFF
j_gene: TRBJ2-7; abundance: .; v_gene: TRBV6-2/TRBV6-3; CDR3aa: CASRFTTGSSYEQYF
j_gene: TRBJ2-7; abundance: few; v_gene: TRBV28; CDR3aa: CASRRDRAANEQYF
j_gene: TRBJ2-5; abundance: many; v_gene: TRBV20-1; CDR3aa: CSAPGTSVGQETQYF
j_gene: TRBJ1-6; abundance: few; v_gene: TRBV20-1; CDR3aa: CSARGGTEVISPLHF
j_gene: TRBJ2-7; abundance: few; v_gene: TRBV7-2; CDR3aa: CASSLDAHEQYF
j_gene: TRBJ2-7; abundance: .; v_gene: TRBV19; CDR3aa: CASSLLAGGPGEQYF
j_gene: TRBJ2-4; abundance: few; v_gene: TRBV7-2; CDR3aa: CASSDWKNIQYF
j_gene: TRBJ2-1; abundance: few; v_gene: TRBV9; CDR3aa: CASSSRTSEIRNEQFF
j_gene: TRBJ2-7; abundance: .; v_gene: TRBV6-1; CDR3aa: CASSRQVGYEQYF
j_gene: TRBJ2-3; abundance: .; v_gene: TRBV11-3; CDR3aa: CASSLTFGRTDTQYF
j_gene: TRBJ2-5; abundance: .; v_gene: TRBV12-3/TRBV12-4; CDR3aa: CASSSHNRGQETQYF
j_gene: TRBJ1-5; abundance: few; v_gene: TRBV12-3/TRBV12-4; CDR3aa: CASIYRGNQPQHF
j_gene: TRBJ1-2; abundance: .; v_gene: TRBV5-4; CDR3aa: CASSFEQGNGYTF